The next 16 T cell receptor beta chains were all read from a single sample in a study of T cell repertoires in cytomegalovirus infection (dated by TCRdb to 2018 to 2020). TCRdb names Illumina HiSeq 1500 as the instrument used. TCRdb reanalyzed the raw reads on its own, using fastp at Q25 for trimming and MiXCR for clone calling, and kept in-frame beta chains. Every entry covers one CDR3 protein and lists the most common genes and DNA from its rows. The sample contains approximately 400,000 distinct CDR3 sequences, 31% of them found a single time. Roughly an eighth of the sample is in the top ten clones. The sequenced sample was PBMCs. Every receptor here comes from a human donor in good health (CMV status not recorded). Some clones in this sample may be carry-over from other donors' samples.

This clonotype was found many times. This rearrangement joins TRBV7-6 to TRBJ2-1; maybe TRBD1 (5 bases). CDR1 is SGHVS and CDR2 is FNYEAQ in the germline V gene. The V end was cut by 0 bases, the J end by 7 bases, with 13 bases between. The CDR3 extends over 15 amino acids. CDR3 DNA: TGTGCCAGCAGCTTAGCAGGGGCTACAGTTAATGAGCAGTTCTTC. It yields the protein CASSLAGATVNEQFF. The full variable domain, with the rest looked up from reference TRBV7-6 and TRBJ2-1, is GAGVSQSPRYKVTKRGQDVALRCDPISGHVSLYWYRQALGQGPEFLTYFNYEAQQDKSGLPNDRFSAERPEGSISTLTIQRTEQRDSAMYRCASSLAGATVNEQFFGPGTRLTVL.

The CDR3 coding sequence is TGTGCCAGCAGTCTTCAAGTCGGCAGGGTTAACTATGGCTACACCTTC. As protein: CASSLQVGRVNYGYTF. The genes are TRBV28 and TRBJ1-2; weak D call: TRBD1 (5 bases). Germline CDR1 is MDHEN and CDR2 is SYDVKM. V lost 5 bases to trimming and J lost 1 base, with 17 bases between them. The CDR3 is made up of 16 amino acids.

This clonotype came up many times. The chain carries TRBV7-2 and TRBJ2-1; TRBD2 aligns across 7 bases. CDR3 size: 16 residues. The germline gives CDR1 SGHTA, CDR2 FQGNSA. After removal of 2 bases from V and 3 bases from J, the junction contained 7 bases not matched to a gene. CDR3 nucleotides: TGTGCCAGCAGCTTATTACGAGCGGGGAGCTACAATGAGCAGTTCTTC. It encodes CASSLLRAGSYNEQFF.

This clonotype showed up just a few times. The CDR3 reads CASRNRDRGLGEQYF. The CDR3 DNA sequence: TGTGCCAGCAGAAACCGGGACAGGGGTCTCGGGGAGCAGTACTTC. The chain uses TRBV27 and TRBJ2-7, with TRBD1 matching 10 bases. V was clipped by 6 bases and J by 7 bases; unmatched bases: 12. CDR3 size: 15 residues. In germline, CDR1 is MNHEY, CDR2 SMNVEV (reference sequence).

In its sample, this clonotype was seen a few times. The V and J genes are TRBV20-1 and TRBJ2-5; tentatively, D is TRBD2 (6 bases). The CDR3 is 15 amino acids. Germline CDR1 and CDR2: DFQATT and SNEGSKA (reference sequence). CDR3: CSPKSHSGAPETQYF. CDR3 nucleotides: TGCAGCCCAAAATCCCACTCGGGAGCGCCAGAGACCCAGTACTTC.

This clonotype was observed a few times. The chain employs TRBV6-2 or TRBV6-3 and TRBJ2-7; D may be TRBD1 (6 bases). Per the germline V gene, CDR1 is MNHEY and CDR2 is SVGEGT. CDR3 size: 15 residues. V was clipped by 2 bases and J by 3 bases, with 14 bases between them. The CDR3: CASSYEGVMFYEQYF. The DNA of the CDR3 is TGTGCCAGCAGTTACGAGGGGGTGATGTTCTACGAGCAGTACTTC.

The count of this clonotype is one. The junction differs from germline at one of its ends, possibly a read error. The gene calls are TRBV10-3 and TRBJ2-6, with 7 bases lining up with TRBD1. The V gene's germline CDR1 is ENHRY and CDR2 SYGVKD. The CDR3 spans 18 residues. The DNA for the CDR3 is TGTGCCAAGAGACAGGGAACCCTGCTATTAGCTGGGGCCAACGGCCTGACTTTC. It is translated as CAKRQGTLLLAGANGLTF.

The rearrangement uses TRBV15 and TRBJ1-1, with D possibly TRBD1 on 5 matching bases. The CDR3 is 14 amino acids. Germline V lookup: CDR1 LNHNV, CDR2 YYDKDF (reference sequence). Trimming removed 1 base from V and 1 base from J, with 7 bases in between. The CDR3 sequence is CATSRVGPNTEAFF. The CDR3 nucleotides are TGTGCCACCAGCAGAGTGGGACCGAACACTGAAGCTTTCTTT.

This clonotype occurred many times. V gene TRBV25-1 combines with J gene TRBJ1-2; D possibly corresponds to TRBD1 (5 bases). The length of the CDR3 is 15 residues. Germline loops: CDR1 MGHDK, CDR2 SYGVNS. V lost 0 bases and J lost 4, with 12 bases in between. CDR3: CASSEYRGTGYGYTF. DNA of the CDR3: TGTGCCAGCAGTGAATATCGGGGTACAGGCTATGGCTACACCTTC.

V gene TRBV7-2 combines with J gene TRBJ2-1; 13 positions agree with TRBD2. Germline V gene sequence: CDR1 SGHTA, CDR2 FQGNSA. The CDR3 length is 14 residues. With V trimmed by 6 bases and J by 9 bases, 5 bases remained unmatched. In DNA, the CDR3 is TGTGCCAGCAGACTAGCGGGGGGGCCGGGTGAGCAGTTCTTC. The encoded protein is CASRLAGGPGEQFF.

The genes are TRBV6-5 and TRBJ1-2; no definite D call. The germline V and J ends were trimmed by 2 bases and 2 bases, with 18 bases remaining between them. The V gene's germline CDR1 is MNHEY and CDR2 SVGAGI. The CDR3 contains 17 residues. The chain's CDR3 is CASSYAPPRGLNYGYTF. The CDR3 DNA follows: TGTGCCAGCAGTTACGCTCCCCCTCGGGGATTGAACTATGGCTACACCTTC.

This clonotype was detected only a few times. V and J are TRBV12-3 or TRBV12-4 and TRBJ2-7, with 8 nucleotides matching TRBD1. Trimming at V came to 5 bases and at J to 2 bases, leaving 14 bases not matched to a gene. The CDR3 is 17 residues long. The CDR3 bases are TGTGCCAGCAGTCACGTTAGGACTTCGGGACAGGCCTACGAGCAGTACTTC. Amino acid sequence: CASSHVRTSGQAYEQYF.

In its sample, this clonotype was seen once. This chain uses TRBV4-1 with TRBJ2-7; 9 bases align to TRBD2. The V and J ends lost 0 bases and 0 bases, in that order; junction bases with no gene match: 15. The length of the CDR3 is 20 residues. CDR1 MGHRA and CDR2 YSYEKL come from the germline V gene. This CDR3 reads CASSQDLRISGGSYSYEQYF. CDR3 in DNA: TGCGCCAGCAGCCAAGATCTCCGAATTAGCGGGGGTTCCTACTCCTACGAGCAGTACTTC.

This clonotype has only a few counts. The rearrangement joins TRBV15 to TRBJ1-2; no firm D call. V lost 8 bases and J lost 4, with 14 bases in between. Germline lookup yields CDR1 LNHNV and CDR2 YYDKDF (reference sequence). The CDR3 runs 13 residues. This CDR3 is CATESTGGYGYTF. CDR3 DNA: TGTGCCACCGAGTCAACGGGAGGCTATGGCTACACCTTC.

About this clonotype itself: A much larger clone differs by one base, so this may be a read error. V and J are TRBV12-3 or TRBV12-4 and TRBJ2-4; a weak D match, TRBD1 (6 bases). The CDR3 spans 13 residues. Trimming cost V 9 bases and J 7 bases, with 16 bases left between them. CDR3: CARSPHTGNIQYF. The DNA for the CDR3 is TGTGCCAGAAGTCCCCACACAGGGAACATTCAGTACTTC.

This sequence joins TRBV6-2 or TRBV6-3 and TRBJ2-6; possibly TRBD1 for D (6 bases). The germline V gene encodes CDR1 MNHEY and CDR2 SVGEGT. The CDR3 runs 16 residues. Deletions cut 6 bases from V and 1 base from J, with 13 bases between. CDR3 nucleotide sequence: TGTGCCAGCAGCCGTATACAGGGATCTGGGGCCAACGTCCTGACTTTC. Translation gives CASSRIQGSGANVLTF.